The entry below gives a single T cell receptor beta chain sequence along with its context. The antigen is undetermined. The protocol was immunoSEQ multiplex PCR, while the TCRdb copy is restricted to in-frame clones and leaves out a portion. Of fewer than 25,000 clones in the sample, approximately 80% were seen once. This record belongs to a study of OX40 agonist ivuxolimab in advanced cancers. The overall study: Prior checkpoint blockade (anti-PD-1, anti-PD-L1 or anti-CTLA-4) was permitted; around 37% had it. The study, taken as a whole, reports: No determination was made of the antigen specificity of the expanded peripheral T cells. Expanded clones belonging to CD8+ T cells outnumbered, on average, those of CD4+.

Trimming at V came to 4 bases and at J to 4 bases, leaving 2 bases not matched to a gene. CDR3 length: 13 residues. Germline CDR1 and CDR2: SGHTA and FQGTGA. Baseline was the first blood sampling point, followed by cycle 4 day 1 and cycle 7 day 1. This clonotype originated in an adult with an advanced solid tumor such as melanoma, head and neck, liver or kidney cancer. The chain couples TRBV7-3 to TRBJ1-1; 8 bases map to TRBD1. Material: CD4+ or CD8+ T cells sorted from blood, obtained in a trial of the OX40 agonist ivuxolimab. The chain's CDR3 is CASSSQGGTEAFF. The CDR3 region has the DNA TGTGCCAGCAGCTCACAGGGGGGCACTGAAGCTTTCTTT.